Listed below are T cell receptor beta chains from one sample, sequenced in a study of cytomegalovirus exposure and HLA in healthy donors. Data came from immunoSEQ multiplex PCR; TCRdb stores just in-frame clones and leaves some out. Of some 130,000 clones in the sample, roughly 70% were seen once. Sequencing input: PBMCs. The origin of the receptors is a man aged 35-49 years in good health and CMV-seronegative. Each CDR3 is given with its conserved first and last residue. The D gene is left open where the match is weak. Only some rows state a clone size, as once, few, many or a class for expanded clones.

TRBD1	TRBV7-2	TRBJ1-6	-	CASSSGQGGSPLHF	TGTGCCAGCAGCTCCGGACAGGGCGGCTCACCCCTCCACTTT
-	TRBV19	TRBJ2-3	-	CASSIRVTDTQYF	TGTGCCAGTAGTATCAGGGTCACAGATACGCAGTATTTT
TRBD1	TRBV10-1	TRBJ2-2	-	CASNQGEPDTGELFF	TGCGCCAGCAACCAGGGGGAACCAGACACCGGGGAGCTGTTTTTT
TRBD2	TRBV5-1	TRBJ2-7	-	CASSLASSGGLEYEQYF	TGCGCCAGCAGCTTGGCCTCGAGCGGGGGGCTAGAATACGAGCAGTACTTC
TRBD1	TRBV6-5	TRBJ1-2	-	CASSKGQGAYGYTF	TGTGCCAGCAGTAAAGGACAGGGGGCCTATGGCTACACCTTC
TRBD1	TRBV4-3	TRBJ1-2	once	CASSRETGDGYTF	TGCGCCAGCAGCCGGGAGACAGGGGATGGCTACACCTTC
TRBD1	TRBV11-1	TRBJ2-5	-	CASRPGGDGGGETQYF	TGTGCCAGCAGACCAGGGGGCGATGGTGGGGGGGAGACCCAGTACTTC
-	TRBV30	TRBJ1-3	-	CAWTRDNGLNTIYF	TGTGCCTGGACCAGGGACAATGGCCTCAACACCATATATTTT
TRBD1	TRBV27	TRBJ2-5	few	CASSLIYGTGGIETQYF	TGTGCCAGCAGTTTAATCTATGGGACAGGGGGCATCGAGACCCAGTACTTC
TRBD1	TRBV5-4	TRBJ1-2	-	CASSSGTEVGYTF	TGTGCCAGCAGCTCCGGGACAGAGGTTGGCTACACCTTC
-	TRBV4-3	TRBJ2-7	-	CASSQNRGGPYEQYF	TGCGCCAGTAGCCAAAATCGCGGCGGCCCCTACGAGCAGTACTTC